This TCR beta chain was sequenced during a study of tumor-infiltrating lymphocytes in oesophageal squamous cell carcinoma. The CDR3 spans 15 residues. J lost 4 bases, V lost 4 bases, and 6 bases had no gene match. The germline gives CDR1 SGHTA, CDR2 FQGNSA. Each CDR3 protein gets one entry after TCRdb re-called the PCR reads with MiXCR. The sample has more than 9,500 distinct CDR3 sequences, approximately 60% seen once. This receptor was obtained from a female donor with esophageal squamous cell carcinoma. J is TRBJ2-3 and V is TRBV7-2; 9 bases line up with TRBD1. Source material: esophageal tumor tissue. The CDR3 spells CASSSSQGAADTQYF. As DNA, the CDR3 is TGTGCCAGCAGCTCCTCACAGGGGGCGGCAGATACGCAGTATTTT.